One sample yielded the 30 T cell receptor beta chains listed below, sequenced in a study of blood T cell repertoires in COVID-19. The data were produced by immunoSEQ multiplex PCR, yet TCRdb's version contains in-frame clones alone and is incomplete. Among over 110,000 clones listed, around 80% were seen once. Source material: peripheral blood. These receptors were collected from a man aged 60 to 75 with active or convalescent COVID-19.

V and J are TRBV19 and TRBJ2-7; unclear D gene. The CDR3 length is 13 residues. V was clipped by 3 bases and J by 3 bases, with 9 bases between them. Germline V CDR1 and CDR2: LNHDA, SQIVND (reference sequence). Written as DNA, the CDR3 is TGTGCCAGTAGTATGGGTCGGGTCTACGAGCAGTACTTC. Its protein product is CASSMGRVYEQYF.

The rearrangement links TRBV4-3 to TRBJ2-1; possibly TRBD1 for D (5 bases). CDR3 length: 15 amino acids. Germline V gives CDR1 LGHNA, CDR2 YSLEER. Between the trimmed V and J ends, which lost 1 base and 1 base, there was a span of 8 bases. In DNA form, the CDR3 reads TGCGCCAGCAGCCAAGGGGCAGGGTCCTACAATGAGCAGTTCTTC. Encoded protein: CASSQGAGSYNEQFF.

CDR3 sequence (DNA): TGTGCCACCAGTGATCCGACTAGCGGGGCCCTTCAAGAGACCCAGTACTTC. It encodes CATSDPTSGALQETQYF. This chain uses TRBV24-1 with TRBJ2-5; TRBD2 agrees at 11 bases. The CDR3 sequence is 17 residues long. Germline-derived CDR1 and CDR2 are KGHDR and SFDVKD. Trimming at V came to 3 bases and at J to 2 bases, leaving 7 bases not matched to a gene.

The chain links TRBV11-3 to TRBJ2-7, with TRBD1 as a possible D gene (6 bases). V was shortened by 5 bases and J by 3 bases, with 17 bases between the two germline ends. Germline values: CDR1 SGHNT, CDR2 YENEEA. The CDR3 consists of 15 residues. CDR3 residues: CASSAGTQGGYEQYF. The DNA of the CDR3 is TGTGCCAGCAGCGCCGGGACACAAGGAGGCTACGAGCAGTACTTC. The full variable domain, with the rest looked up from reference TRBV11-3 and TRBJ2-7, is EAGVVQSPRYKIIEKKQPVAFWCNPISGHNTLYWYLQNLGQGPELLIRYENEEAVDDSQLPKDRFSAERLKGVDSTLKIQPAELGDSAVYLCASSAGTQGGYEQYFGPGTRLTVT.

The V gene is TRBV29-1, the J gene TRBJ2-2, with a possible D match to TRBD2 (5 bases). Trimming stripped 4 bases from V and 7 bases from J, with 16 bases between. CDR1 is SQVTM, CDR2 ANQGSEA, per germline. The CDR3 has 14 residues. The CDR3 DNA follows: TGCAGCGTTGGAGTCTCCGGGGTCCACGGGGAGCTGTTTTTT. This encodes CSVGVSGVHGELFF.

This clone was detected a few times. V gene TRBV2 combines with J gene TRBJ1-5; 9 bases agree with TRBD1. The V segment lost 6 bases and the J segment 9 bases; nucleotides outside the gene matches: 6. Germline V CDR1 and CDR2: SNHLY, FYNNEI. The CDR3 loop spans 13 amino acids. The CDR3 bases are TGTGCCAGCAGATCAACAGGGGGCGGGCCCCAGCATTTT. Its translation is CASRSTGGGPQHF.

CDR3 in amino acids: CASSFFADGYTF. Written as DNA, the CDR3 is TGTGCCAGCAGCTTCTTCGCGGATGGCTACACCTTC. The chain has TRBV7-2 and TRBJ1-2; no clear D gene. The CDR3 is 12 residues long. Trimming cost V 3 bases and J 6 bases, with 8 bases left between them. Germline values: CDR1 SGHTA, CDR2 FQGNSA.

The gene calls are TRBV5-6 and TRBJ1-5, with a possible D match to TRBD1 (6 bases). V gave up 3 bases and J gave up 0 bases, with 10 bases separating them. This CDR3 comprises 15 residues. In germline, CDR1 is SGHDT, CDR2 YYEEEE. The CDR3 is CASSSRGYSNQPQHF. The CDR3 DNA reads TGTGCCAGCAGCTCCAGGGGATATAGCAATCAGCCCCAGCATTTT.

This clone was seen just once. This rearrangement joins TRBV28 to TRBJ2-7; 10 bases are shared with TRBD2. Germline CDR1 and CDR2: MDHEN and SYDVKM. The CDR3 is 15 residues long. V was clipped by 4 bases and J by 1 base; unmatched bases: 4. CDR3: CASSSAGGASYEQYV. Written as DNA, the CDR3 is TGTGCCAGCAGTTCAGCGGGAGGGGCATCCTACGAGCAGTACGTC.

CDR3 in amino acids: CAISETDRLPPLHF. The CDR3 DNA reads TGTGCCATCAGTGAAACAGACCGCCTGCCACCCCTCCACTTT. The V gene is TRBV10-3, the J gene TRBJ1-6, with D unclear. The germline CDR1 and CDR2 sequences are ENHRY and SYGVKD. The V and J ends lost 3 bases and 11 bases respectively, with 14 bases between them. The CDR3 is made up of 14 amino acids.

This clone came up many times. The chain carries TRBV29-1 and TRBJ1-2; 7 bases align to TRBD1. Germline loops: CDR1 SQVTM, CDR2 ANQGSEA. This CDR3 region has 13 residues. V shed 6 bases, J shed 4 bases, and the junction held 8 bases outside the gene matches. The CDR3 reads CSVTRDSSYGYTF. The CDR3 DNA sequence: TGCAGCGTCACCCGGGACAGTAGCTATGGCTACACCTTC.

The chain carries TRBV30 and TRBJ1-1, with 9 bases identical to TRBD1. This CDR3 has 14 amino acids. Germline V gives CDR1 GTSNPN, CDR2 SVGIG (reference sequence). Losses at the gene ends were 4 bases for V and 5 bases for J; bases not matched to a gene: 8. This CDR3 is CAWILQGAWTEAFF. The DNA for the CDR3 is TGTGCCTGGATCCTACAGGGGGCGTGGACTGAAGCTTTCTTT.

CDR3 amino acids: CASSLPGQGPYEQYV. The CDR3 DNA reads TGTGCCAGCAGCTTACCCGGACAGGGGCCCTACGAGCAGTACGTC. V gene TRBV5-6 combines with J gene TRBJ2-7; 9 positions agree with TRBD1. The CDR3 consists of 15 residues. V gave up 2 bases and J gave up 2 bases; unmatched junction bases: 5. Germline CDR1 and CDR2: SGHDT and YYEEEE.

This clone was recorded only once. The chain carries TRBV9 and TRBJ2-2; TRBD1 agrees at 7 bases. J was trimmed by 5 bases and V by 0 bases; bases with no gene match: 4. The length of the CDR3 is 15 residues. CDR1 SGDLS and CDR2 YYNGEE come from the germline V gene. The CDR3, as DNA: TGTGCCAGCAGCGTAGACAGGGGCAGGACCGGGGAGCTGTTTTTT. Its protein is CASSVDRGRTGELFF.

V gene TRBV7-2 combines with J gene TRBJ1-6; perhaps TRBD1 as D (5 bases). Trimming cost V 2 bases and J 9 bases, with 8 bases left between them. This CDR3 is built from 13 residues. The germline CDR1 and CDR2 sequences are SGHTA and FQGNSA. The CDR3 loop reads CASSLSGTSPLHF. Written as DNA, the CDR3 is TGTGCCAGCAGCTTAAGCGGGACTTCACCCCTCCACTTT. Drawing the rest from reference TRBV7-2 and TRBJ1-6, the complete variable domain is GAGVSQSPSNKVTEKGKDVELRCDPISGHTALYWYRQSLGQGLEFLIYFQGNSAPDKSGLPSDRFSAERTGGSVSTLTIQRTQQEDSAVYLCASSLSGTSPLHFGNGTRLTVT.

The CDR3 DNA reads TGTGCCAGCAGTCCGGGACAGGGGCAGAACACTGAAGCTTTCTTT. It codes for CASSPGQGQNTEAFF. This chain connects TRBV6-2 or TRBV6-3 to TRBJ1-1; 10 nucleotides line up with TRBD1. Germline lookup yields CDR1 MNHEY and CDR2 SVGEGT. V shed 5 bases, J shed 1 base, and the junction held 4 bases outside the gene matches. CDR3 length equals 15 residues.

Here the CDR3 DNA reads TGTGCCAGCAGCGCTGGACAGGGGTTAAGTGGCTACACCTTC. Translation gives CASSAGQGLSGYTF. The rearrangement uses TRBV5-4 and TRBJ1-2; 9 bases match TRBD1. This CDR3 spans 14 amino acids. Germline trimming cut 4 bases from V and 7 bases from J; bases unmatched to any gene: 8. Germline V gene data show CDR1 as SGHNT and CDR2 as YYREEE (reference sequence).

The CDR3 loop is CASSLGGQVVEQFF. The CDR3, as DNA: TGTGCCAGCAGCTTAGGGGGACAGGTTGTTGAGCAGTTCTTC. The chain employs TRBV7-2 and TRBJ2-1; 8 bases are shared with TRBD1. The ends lost 1 base at V and 9 bases at J; junction bases unmatched: 5. The V gene's germline CDR1 is SGHTA and CDR2 FQGNSA. The CDR3 spans 14 residues.

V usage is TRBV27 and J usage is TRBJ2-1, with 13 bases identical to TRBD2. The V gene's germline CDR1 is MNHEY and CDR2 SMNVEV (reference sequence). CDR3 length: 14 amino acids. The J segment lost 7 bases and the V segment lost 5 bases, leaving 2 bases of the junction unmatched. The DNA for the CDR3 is TGTGCCAGCAGTGGGACTAGCGGGACTAATGAGCAGTTCTTC. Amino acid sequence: CASSGTSGTNEQFF.

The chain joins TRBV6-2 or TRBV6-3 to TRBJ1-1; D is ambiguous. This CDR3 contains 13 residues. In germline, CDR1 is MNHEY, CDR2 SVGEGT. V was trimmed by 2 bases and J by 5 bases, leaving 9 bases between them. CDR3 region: CASSYTGGTEAFF. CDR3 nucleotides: TGTGCCAGCAGTTACACGGGAGGGACTGAAGCTTTCTTT.

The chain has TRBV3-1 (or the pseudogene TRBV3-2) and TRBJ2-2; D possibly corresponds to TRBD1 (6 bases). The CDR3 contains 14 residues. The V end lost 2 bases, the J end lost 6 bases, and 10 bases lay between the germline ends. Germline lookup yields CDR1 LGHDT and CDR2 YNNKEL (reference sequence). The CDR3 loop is CASSQTQGAGELFF. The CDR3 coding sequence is TGTGCCAGCAGCCAAACACAGGGAGCCGGGGAGCTGTTTTTT.

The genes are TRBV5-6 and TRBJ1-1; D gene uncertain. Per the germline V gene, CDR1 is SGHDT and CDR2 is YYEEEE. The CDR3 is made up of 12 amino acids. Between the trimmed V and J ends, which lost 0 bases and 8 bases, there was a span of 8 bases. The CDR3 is CASSLGSGEAFF. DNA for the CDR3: TGTGCCAGCAGCTTGGGCAGCGGGGAAGCTTTCTTT.

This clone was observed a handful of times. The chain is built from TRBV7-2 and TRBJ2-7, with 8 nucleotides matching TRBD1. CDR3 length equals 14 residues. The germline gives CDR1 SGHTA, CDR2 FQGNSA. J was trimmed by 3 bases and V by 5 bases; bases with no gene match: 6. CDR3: CASSTPTGGYEQYF. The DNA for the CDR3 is TGTGCCAGCAGCACCCCCACAGGGGGCTACGAGCAGTACTTC.

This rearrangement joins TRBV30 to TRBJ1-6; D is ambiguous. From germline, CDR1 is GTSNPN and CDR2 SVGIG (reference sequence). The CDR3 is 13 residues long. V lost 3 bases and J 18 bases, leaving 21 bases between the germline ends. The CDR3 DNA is TGTGCCTGGAGCGTGTTGACCGGACTCCCCGGCCACTTT. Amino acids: CAWSVLTGLPGHF. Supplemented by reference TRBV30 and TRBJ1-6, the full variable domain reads SQTIHQWPATLVQPVGSPLSLECTVEGTSNPNLYWYRQAAGRGLQLLFYSVGIGQISSEVPQNLSASRPQDRQFILSSKKLLLSDSGFYLCAWSVLTGLPGHFGNGTRLTVT.

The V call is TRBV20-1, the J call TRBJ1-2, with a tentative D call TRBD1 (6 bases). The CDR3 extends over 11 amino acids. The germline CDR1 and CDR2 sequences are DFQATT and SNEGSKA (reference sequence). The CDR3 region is CSGGQVSGYTF. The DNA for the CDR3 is TGCAGCGGGGGGCAGGTCTCTGGCTACACCTTC.

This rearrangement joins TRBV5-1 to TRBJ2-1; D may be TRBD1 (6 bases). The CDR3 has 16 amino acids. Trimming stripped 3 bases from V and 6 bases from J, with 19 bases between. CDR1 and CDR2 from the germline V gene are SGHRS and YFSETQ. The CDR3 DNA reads TGCGCCAGCAGCTCACAGGGTCCCTCACCCTCCAATGAGCAGTTCTTC. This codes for CASSSQGPSPSNEQFF.

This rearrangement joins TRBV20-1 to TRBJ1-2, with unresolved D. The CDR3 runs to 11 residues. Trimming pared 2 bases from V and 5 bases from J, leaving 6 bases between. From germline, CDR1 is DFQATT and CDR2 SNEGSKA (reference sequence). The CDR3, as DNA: TGCAGTGCTAGAACAGTATATGGCTACACCTTC. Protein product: CSARTVYGYTF.

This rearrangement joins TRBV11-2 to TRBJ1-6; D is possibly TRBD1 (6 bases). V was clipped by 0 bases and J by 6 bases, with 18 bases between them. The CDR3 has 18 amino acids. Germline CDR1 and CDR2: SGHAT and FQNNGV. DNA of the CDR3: TGTGCCAGCAGCTTAGAGGTTGGGGTCAGGGGATTTAATTCACCCCTCCACTTT. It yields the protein CASSLEVGVRGFNSPLHF.

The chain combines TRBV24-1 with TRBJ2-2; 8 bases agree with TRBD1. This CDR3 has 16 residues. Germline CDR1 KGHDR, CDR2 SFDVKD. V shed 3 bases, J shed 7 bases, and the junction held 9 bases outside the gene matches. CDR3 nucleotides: TGTGCCACCAGTGATCTTCGGACAGGGCAGAACGGGGAGCTGTTTTTT. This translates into CATSDLRTGQNGELFF.

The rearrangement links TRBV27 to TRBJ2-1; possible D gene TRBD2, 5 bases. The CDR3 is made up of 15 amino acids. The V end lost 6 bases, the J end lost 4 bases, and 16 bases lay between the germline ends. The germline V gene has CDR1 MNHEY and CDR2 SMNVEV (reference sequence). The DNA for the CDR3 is TGTGCCAGCAGCCCGGACTCCGCGATTTACAATGAGCAGTTCTTC. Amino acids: CASSPDSAIYNEQFF.